This passage covers 25 T cell receptor beta chains from one sample sequenced in a study of blood T cell repertoires in COVID-19. Sequenced by immunoSEQ multiplex PCR; TCRdb stores in-frame clones only, minus some. The sample consists of tens of thousands of clones, roughly 86% of them appearing once. Sequenced: peripheral blood. These receptor sequences come from a human donor with acute or convalescent COVID-19. The donor label of this sample is uncertain.

The chain has TRBV25-1 and TRBJ2-7, with D uncertain. V shed 7 bases and J shed 6 bases, with 19 bases lying between them. The CDR3 is 14 amino acids. The germline CDR1 and CDR2 sequences are MGHDK and SYGVNS. CDR3 sequence (DNA): TGTGCCAGCACCGCCCTACCCCCTCCTCGCGAGCAGTACTTC. Amino acid sequence: CASTALPPPREQYF.

Only a few counts were recorded for this clone. This chain connects TRBV11-2 to TRBJ1-2; D possibly corresponds to TRBD1 (5 bases). This CDR3 spans 15 amino acids. CDR1 is SGHAT, CDR2 FQNNGV, per germline. The germline V and J ends were trimmed by 7 bases and 2 bases, with 17 bases remaining between them. The CDR3 DNA reads as TGTGCCAGCACCGCTCACACAGGACACAACTATGGCTACACCTTC. Protein sequence: CASTAHTGHNYGYTF.

The chain joins TRBV28 to TRBJ1-2; 11 bases align to TRBD1. V dropped 5 bases and J dropped 4; count of bases not matched to a gene: 9. Germline CDR1 MDHEN, CDR2 SYDVKM. The CDR3 consists of 16 residues. The CDR3 reads CASSGTGGIGFYGYTF. The CDR3 DNA sequence: TGTGCCAGCAGTGGGACAGGGGGGATCGGTTTCTATGGCTACACCTTC.

The chain carries TRBV16 and TRBJ2-2; possibly TRBD1 for D (5 bases). Germline V gene data show CDR1 as KGHSY and CDR2 as FQNENV. The CDR3 loop spans 15 amino acids. Trimming removed 4 bases from V and 2 bases from J, with 11 bases in between. The CDR3 loop reads CASSPTTVNTGELFF. DNA for the CDR3: TGTGCCAGCAGCCCCACGACAGTTAACACCGGGGAGCTGTTTTTT.

The chain joins TRBV5-6 to TRBJ1-1; no clear D. The CDR3 contains 14 residues. The ends were cut back, 4 bases at V and 4 bases at J, with 14 bases in the middle. Germline V gives CDR1 SGHDT, CDR2 YYEEEE. For the CDR3, the DNA is TGTGCCAGCAGCCTAGGATCGACTGGCACTGAAGCTTTCTTT. Its protein product is CASSLGSTGTEAFF.

V and J are TRBV28 and TRBJ1-5; 7 positions match TRBD1. CDR3 length: 15 amino acids. The ends lost 6 bases at V and 1 base at J; junction bases unmatched: 6. Per the germline V gene, CDR1 is MDHEN and CDR2 is SYDVKM. The CDR3 reads CASRRRQGSNQPQHF. The CDR3 bases are TGTGCCAGCAGAAGACGACAGGGAAGCAATCAGCCCCAGCATTTT. Supplemented by reference TRBV28 and TRBJ1-5, the full variable domain reads DVKVTQSSRYLVKRTGEKVFLECVQDMDHENMFWYRQDPGLGLRLIYFSYDVKMKEKGDIPEGYSVSREKKERFSLILESASTNQTSMYLCASRRRQGSNQPQHFGDGTRLSIL.

The chain has TRBV5-1 and TRBJ2-1; a weak D match, TRBD1 (5 bases). From germline, CDR1 is SGHRS and CDR2 YFSETQ. The V end lost 0 bases, the J end lost 4 bases, and 11 bases lay between the germline ends. The CDR3 length is 15 residues. The CDR3 DNA is TGCGCCAGCAGCTTGGGGCCAGGGATGTACAATGAGCAGTTCTTC. It codes for CASSLGPGMYNEQFF.

The chain joins TRBV5-1 to TRBJ1-2; TRBD1 is a possible D gene (5 bases). The CDR3 has 14 amino acids. Germline-derived CDR1 and CDR2 are SGHRS and YFSETQ. The ends were cut back, 6 bases at V and 2 bases at J, with 14 bases in the middle. The CDR3 here is CASTRSQENYGYTF. The CDR3 DNA reads as TGCGCCAGCACTAGATCACAGGAGAACTATGGCTACACCTTC.

The V gene is TRBV9, the J gene TRBJ2-3; D is undetermined. This CDR3 contains 12 residues. CDR1 and CDR2 from the germline V gene are SGDLS and YYNGEE. Trimming left V 0 bases short and J 6 bases short, with 5 bases between. CDR3 region: CASSVEEDTQYF. CDR3 DNA sequence: TGTGCCAGCAGCGTAGAGGAGGATACGCAGTATTTT.

This chain uses TRBV7-2 with TRBJ2-4; the match to TRBD2 covers 9 bases. With V trimmed by 2 bases and J by 4 bases, 6 bases remained unmatched. In germline, CDR1 is SGHTA, CDR2 FQGNSA. This CDR3 contains 16 residues. CDR3 bases: TGTGCCAGCAGCTTACGCCCGAGCGGGGGGAAAAACATTCAGTACTTC. This encodes CASSLRPSGGKNIQYF.

This clone showed up just a few times. The V gene is TRBV4-1, the J gene TRBJ1-1; 7 nucleotides align to TRBD1. CDR3 length equals 15 residues. Germline-derived CDR1 and CDR2 are MGHRA and YSYEKL. V trimming: 6 bases; J trimming: 2 bases; junction bases outside the gene matches: 9. The CDR3 spells CASRPAQGTNTEAFF. In nucleotides, the CDR3 is TGCGCCAGCAGGCCCGCACAGGGGACTAACACTGAAGCTTTCTTT.

The CDR3 region is CSASVGASYNEQFF. The CDR3 region has the DNA TGCAGTGCTAGTGTGGGGGCGTCATACAATGAGCAGTTCTTC. This sequence joins TRBV20-1 and TRBJ2-1; the D gene is possibly TRBD1 (6 bases). V lost 3 bases to trimming and J lost 4 bases, with 13 bases between them. The CDR3 consists of 14 residues. In germline, CDR1 is DFQATT, CDR2 SNEGSKA (reference sequence).

V is TRBV7-2 and J is TRBJ1-2, with 7 bases fitting TRBD1. The CDR3 length is 14 residues. Germline-derived CDR1 and CDR2 are SGHTA and FQGNSA. V was clipped by 6 bases and J by 6 bases; unmatched bases: 10. The CDR3 DNA follows: TGTGCCAGCAGAAAATTGACAGGGTATGATGGCTACACCTTC. Protein product: CASRKLTGYDGYTF.

The chain carries TRBV19 and TRBJ2-7, with 9 positions matching TRBD1. This CDR3 has 14 residues. Looked up from germline, CDR1 is LNHDA and CDR2 is SQIVND (reference sequence). Losses at the gene ends were 5 bases for V and 7 bases for J; bases not matched to a gene: 9. CDR3 sequence reads: CASSSRTGAAEQYF. CDR3 nucleotides: TGTGCCAGTAGTTCCCGGACAGGGGCGGCAGAGCAGTACTTC.

The chain carries TRBV24-1 and TRBJ2-1; maybe TRBD2 (6 bases). This CDR3 is built from 15 residues. V lost 1 base, J lost 3 bases, and 9 bases lay in between. Germline CDR1 reads KGHDR; CDR2 reads SFDVKD. This CDR3 is CATSDFRGNYNEQFF. The CDR3 nucleotides read TGTGCCACCAGTGATTTCCGGGGGAACTACAATGAGCAGTTCTTC.

The chain carries TRBV25-1 and TRBJ1-1, with 8 nucleotides matching TRBD1. CDR1 and CDR2 from the germline V gene are MGHDK and SYGVNS. The CDR3 contains 14 residues. The J segment lost 4 bases and the V segment lost 6 bases, leaving 7 bases of the junction unmatched. DNA of the CDR3: TGTGCCAGCAGGGGCCCTACAGGGGGCACTGAAGCTTTCTTT. It yields the protein CASRGPTGGTEAFF.

This chain joins TRBV5-6 and TRBJ1-1; TRBD1 might be the D (6 bases). Looked up from germline, CDR1 is SGHDT and CDR2 is YYEEEE. The V and J ends lost 7 bases and 4 bases respectively, with 23 bases between them. The CDR3 runs to 16 residues. For the CDR3, the DNA is TGTGCCAGCCGACACGGACAGTACGGTAGGGGCACTGAAGCTTTCTTT. This gives the protein CASRHGQYGRGTEAFF.

This clone came up once. The chain uses TRBV27 and TRBJ1-2; the D is unclear. The CDR3 runs 15 residues. The V end lost 6 bases, the J end lost 0 bases, and 14 bases lay between the germline ends. Germline loops: CDR1 MNHEY, CDR2 SMNVEV (reference sequence). The DNA of the CDR3 is TGTGCCAGCAGCGCGGGTGGAGGTCCTAACTATGGCTACACCTTC. Amino acid sequence: CASSAGGGPNYGYTF.

This clone was observed once. The V and J genes are TRBV2 and TRBJ1-2; 7 bases are shared with TRBD1. This CDR3 has 14 amino acids. Germline assignment: CDR1 SNHLY and CDR2 FYNNEI. Trimming at V came to 1 base and at J to 5 bases, leaving 4 bases not matched to a gene. The CDR3 reads CASSEGTGAYGYTF. In DNA form, the CDR3 reads TGTGCCAGCAGTGAAGGGACAGGAGCTTATGGCTACACCTTC.

The J gene is TRBJ1-2, the V gene TRBV11-3, with 8 bases that match TRBD1. The CDR3 spans 15 residues. V lost 1 base, J lost 2 bases, and 3 bases stayed unmatched. Germline lookup yields CDR1 SGHNT and CDR2 YENEEA. The CDR3 nucleotides read TGTGCCAGCAGCTTAGGCGGGACAGGCAACTATGGCTACACCTTC. Translating gives CASSLGGTGNYGYTF.

This clone was seen more than once but under ten times. The CDR3 spells CASSPGQGGPDTQYF. The CDR3 coding sequence is TGTGCCAGCAGCCCCGGACAGGGTGGTCCAGATACGCAGTATTTT. The chain uses TRBV9 and TRBJ2-3, with 8 bases fitting TRBD1. The CDR3 contains 15 residues. The junction had 8 bases not matched to a gene; V was cut back by 4 bases and J by 4 bases. In germline, CDR1 is SGDLS, CDR2 YYNGEE. The whole variable domain, remainder taken from reference TRBV9 and TRBJ2-3, is DSGVTQTPKHLITATGQRVTLRCSPRSGDLSVYWYQQSLDQGLQFLIQYYNGEERAKGNILERFSAQQFPDLHSELNLSSLELGDSALYFCASSPGQGGPDTQYFGPGTRLTVL.

The rearrangement joins TRBV4-3 to TRBJ2-7; 10 bases fit TRBD2. V lost 0 bases, J lost 3 bases, and 8 bases stayed unmatched. The CDR3 is made up of 17 amino acids. Per the germline V gene, CDR1 is LGHNA and CDR2 is YSLEER. This CDR3 reads CASSQDRLAGARYEQYF. CDR3 DNA sequence: TGCGCCAGCAGCCAAGATAGGCTAGCGGGGGCCCGCTACGAGCAGTACTTC.

The chain recombines TRBV10-3 with TRBJ1-4, with TRBD1 matching over 11 bases. CDR1 ENHRY and CDR2 SYGVKD come from the germline V gene. Losses at the gene ends were 0 bases for V and 7 bases for J; bases not matched to a gene: 7. This CDR3 region has 17 residues. CDR3 DNA: TGTGCCATCAGTGAGTCGAACGCCGGGACAGGGGGTGAAAAACTGTTTTTT. Its protein is CAISESNAGTGGEKLFF.

The CDR3 loop reads CASSLGENEKLFF. CDR3 DNA: TGTGCCAGCAGCTTAGGAGAGAATGAAAAACTGTTTTTT. V gene TRBV11-2 combines with J gene TRBJ1-4, with D unresolved. The V end lost 1 base, the J end lost 5 bases, and 5 bases lay between the germline ends. Germline loops: CDR1 SGHAT, CDR2 FQNNGV. The CDR3 contains 13 residues.

The CDR3 loop reads CASKEETVVREQFF. The CDR3 region has the DNA TGTGCCAGCAAAGAAGAAACGGTCGTTCGTGAGCAGTTCTTC. The chain uses TRBV2 and TRBJ2-1; D gene unclear. The germline V and J ends were trimmed by 7 bases and 9 bases, with 19 bases remaining between them. The germline V gene encodes CDR1 SNHLY and CDR2 FYNNEI. The CDR3 is 14 amino acids.